The 21 T cell receptor beta chains reported below all come from one sample, sequenced in a study of CD8 T cells in ankylosing spondylitis. TCRdb re-called the 5' RACE reads with MiXCR, one entry per CDR3 protein. Altogether 200,000 to 250,000 distinct CDR3 sequences are present, 6% to 8.5% being singletons, with the ten largest covering over 12%. General study findings and limits: Made up of about eight highly homologous variants, a TCR beta motif appeared characteristic of ankylosing spondylitis blood.

Their antigens are not known. The sample comprised blood, either unsorted or a sorted T cell fraction (not recorded which). All receptors come from a male donor with ankylosing spondylitis.

This clonotype was seen at least ten times. In nucleotides, the CDR3 is TGTGCTAGTGGTTTAACAGGGTTTGGGGCGAACACTGAAGCTTTCTTT. Its translation: CASGLTGFGANTEAFF. The chain is built from TRBV12-5 and TRBJ1-1; weak D call: TRBD1 (6 bases). The CDR3 length is 16 residues. CDR1 is LGHNT, CDR2 FRNRAP, per germline. V was clipped by 3 bases and J by 1 base, with 15 bases between them. Based on the CDR3 plus reference TRBV12-5 and TRBJ1-1, the full variable domain is DARVTQTPRHKVTEMGQEVTMRCQPILGHNTVFWYRQTMMQGLELLAYFRNRAPLDDSGMPKDRFSAEMPDATLATLKIQPSEPRDSAVYFCASGLTGFGANTEAFFGQGTRLTVV.

V usage is TRBV15 and J usage is TRBJ2-3; D is perhaps TRBD1 or TRBD2 (6 bases each). The CDR3 sequence is 17 residues long. Trimming removed 1 base at V and 8 bases at J, with 22 bases between. CDR1 and CDR2 from the germline V gene are LNHNV and YYDKDF (reference sequence). The CDR3 region has the DNA TGTGCCACCAGCAGAGGAGGCCCCCCAGGGGAGGACGGTACGCAGTATTTT. Amino acid sequence: CATSRGGPPGEDGTQYF.

The rearrangement links TRBV18 to TRBJ2-7; TRBD1 is a possible D gene (8 bases). Germline assignment: CDR1 KGHSH and CDR2 LQKENI. Trimming shortened V by 3 bases and J by 2 bases, and 14 bases separated the two germline ends. CDR3 length equals 15 residues. The CDR3 DNA reads as TGTGCCAGCTCACCGGACAGGGAGGGGGCCTACGAGCAGTACTTC. It encodes CASSPDREGAYEQYF.

This clonotype was counted only a few times. The chain has TRBV7-9 and TRBJ1-5, with D unclear. Germline V lookup: CDR1 SEHNR, CDR2 FQNEAQ (reference sequence). The ends were cut back, 1 base at V and 0 bases at J, with 13 bases in the middle. This CDR3 is built from 17 residues. DNA of the CDR3: TGTGCCAGCAGCTTAGAAGGCCGATTGTATAGCAATCAGCCCCAGCATTTT. It is translated as CASSLEGRLYSNQPQHF.

CDR3 in amino acids: CATGTSLNEQFF. As DNA, the CDR3 is TGTGCCACAGGGACTAGTCTAAATGAGCAGTTCTTC. The chain employs TRBV24-1 and TRBJ2-1; 8 positions match TRBD2. The V segment lost 10 bases and the J segment 7 bases; nucleotides outside the gene matches: 5. This CDR3 is built from 12 residues. Germline CDR1 is KGHDR and CDR2 is SFDVKD.

The table lists this clonotype with a few counts. The rearrangement links TRBV5-1 to TRBJ1-5; no clear D. Trimming took off 1 base at V and 4 bases at J, with 12 bases between the two ends. The CDR3 totals 15 residues. Germline CDR1 reads SGHRS; CDR2 reads YFSETQ. CDR3 loop: CASSLFSGGNQPQHF. The CDR3 bases are TGCGCCAGCAGCTTGTTCTCAGGAGGGAATCAGCCCCAGCATTTT.

V gene TRBV7-6 combines with J gene TRBJ2-7; possibly TRBD1 for D (5 bases). Germline CDR1 and CDR2: SGHVS and FNYEAQ. This CDR3 contains 17 residues. V gave up 5 bases and J gave up 0 bases, with 20 bases separating them. CDR3 loop: CASSPEAGPSPSYEQYF. CDR3 nucleotide sequence: TGTGCCAGCAGCCCCGAAGCAGGGCCCAGTCCCTCCTACGAGCAGTACTTC. The full variable domain, its missing parts supplied by reference TRBV7-6 and TRBJ2-7, is GAGVSQSPRYKVTKRGQDVALRCDPISGHVSLYWYRQALGQGPEFLTYFNYEAQQDKSGLPNDRFSAERPEGSISTLTIQRTEQRDSAMYRCASSPEAGPSPSYEQYFGPGTRLTVT.

This CDR3 is CASSLSAAYEQYF. In nucleotides, the CDR3 is TGTGCCAGCAGTTTATCGGCAGCCTACGAGCAGTACTTC. This chain uses TRBV27 with TRBJ2-7, with no clear D. V was clipped by 0 bases and J by 2 bases, with 5 bases between them. Germline CDR1 and CDR2: MNHEY and SMNVEV (reference sequence). This CDR3 comprises 13 residues.

This clonotype was seen more than once but under ten times. The rearrangement uses TRBV25-1 and TRBJ1-1, with a weak D call TRBD1 (5 bases). CDR1 MGHDK and CDR2 SYGVNS come from the germline V gene. This CDR3 contains 15 residues. V was clipped by 0 bases and J by 4 bases, with 12 bases between them. The CDR3 sequence: CASSEYNQGGTEAFF. CDR3 sequence (DNA): TGTGCCAGCAGTGAATATAACCAGGGAGGCACTGAAGCTTTCTTT.

This clonotype was counted ten times or more. Here the CDR3 reads CASSQLPGSNEQYF. Here the CDR3 DNA reads TGCGCCAGCAGCCAACTACCAGGATCAAACGAGCAGTACTTC. The chain has TRBV4-3 and TRBJ2-7; D is uncertain. The CDR3 length is 14 residues. Germline CDR1 is LGHNA and CDR2 is YSLEER. Deletions cut 2 bases from V and 5 bases from J, with 13 bases between.

This clonotype was counted many times. The J gene is TRBJ2-3, the V gene TRBV29-1; the D is unclear. Trimming removed 3 bases from V and 4 bases from J, with 11 bases in between. The CDR3 consists of 13 residues. Germline assignment: CDR1 SQVTM and CDR2 ANQGSEA. In DNA, the CDR3 is TGCAGCGTTGAGAGCCACGGGTCAGATACGCAGTATTTT. It is translated as CSVESHGSDTQYF.

This clonotype was detected ten times or more. The chain is built from TRBV29-1 and TRBJ2-7; D is unclear. Trimming stripped 4 bases from V and 2 bases from J, with 12 bases between. The germline V gene encodes CDR1 SQVTM and CDR2 ANQGSEA. The CDR3 has 13 residues. This CDR3 reads CSVVQSAPYEQYF. Here the CDR3 DNA reads TGCAGCGTTGTGCAGAGTGCCCCCTACGAGCAGTACTTC.

The chain links TRBV6-1 to TRBJ2-7; D is undetermined. The CDR3 has 12 residues. Trimming left V 8 bases short and J 2 bases short, with 10 bases between. CDR1 and CDR2 (germline): MNHNS, SASEGT. The CDR3 spells CASWITPYEQYF. DNA of the CDR3: TGTGCCAGCTGGATTACCCCCTACGAGCAGTACTTC.

The CDR3 here is CASSSSDFSYNEQFF. The DNA of the CDR3 is TGTGCCAGTAGTTCTAGCGACTTCTCCTACAATGAGCAGTTCTTC. The chain is built from TRBV19 and TRBJ2-1; tentatively, D is TRBD2 (6 bases). This CDR3 spans 15 amino acids. CDR1 and CDR2 from the germline V gene are LNHDA and SQIVND (reference sequence). V lost 5 bases and J lost 0, with 11 bases in between.

This clonotype showed up many times. The rearrangement joins TRBV6-5 to TRBJ2-7; D possibly corresponds to TRBD2 (5 bases). V shed 5 bases and J shed 5 bases, with 13 bases lying between them. The CDR3 contains 13 residues. Germline assignment: CDR1 MNHEY and CDR2 SVGAGI. The CDR3 here is CASSSGPTHEQYF. DNA of the CDR3: TGTGCCAGCAGTAGCGGACCTACCCACGAGCAGTACTTC.

The table lists this clonotype with many counts. This chain uses TRBV27 with TRBJ2-7; a weak D match, TRBD2 (5 bases). V gave up 7 bases and J gave up 6 bases, with 16 bases separating them. There are 13 residues in the CDR3. In germline, CDR1 is MNHEY, CDR2 SMNVEV (reference sequence). CDR3 sequence: CASTVRGPGEQYF. The CDR3 nucleotides are TGTGCCAGCACAGTAAGAGGGCCTGGCGAGCAGTACTTC.

In this sample, this clonotype turned up many times. The rearrangement links TRBV4-3 to TRBJ2-7; TRBD2 aligns across 13 bases. This CDR3 region has 17 residues. CDR1 is LGHNA, CDR2 YSLEER, per germline. Germline trimming cut 0 bases from V and 9 bases from J; bases unmatched to any gene: 11. DNA for the CDR3: TGCGCCAGCAGCCAAGATAGGGGACTAGCGGGATTTTCAGGGCAGTACTTC. Its protein product is CASSQDRGLAGFSGQYF.

This clonotype has only a few counts. The chain carries TRBV11-2 and TRBJ1-5; the D gene is possibly TRBD1 (6 bases). CDR1 and CDR2 (germline): SGHAT, FQNNGV. The CDR3 runs 16 residues. V was clipped by 5 bases and J by 0 bases, with 14 bases between them. The CDR3 region has the DNA TGTGCCAGCAGCGAGGGGGGACATTATAGCAATCAGCCCCAGCATTTT. This encodes CASSEGGHYSNQPQHF.

Worth noting for this clonotype: This sequence may be a read error, since a much larger clone differs from it by one base. The V and J genes are TRBV20-1 and TRBJ2-7; unclear D gene. This CDR3 spans 14 amino acids. The germline gives CDR1 DFQATT, CDR2 SNEGSKA (reference sequence). DNA for the CDR3: TGCAGTGATAGAGATAGGTCGGTCCAATACGAGCAGTACTTC. Translation gives CSDRDRSVQYEQYF.

This clonotype has just a few counts. This rearrangement joins TRBV7-8 to TRBJ1-5; TRBD1 matches at 8 bases. Germline trimming cut 1 base from V and 4 bases from J; bases unmatched to any gene: 9. Germline V CDR1 and CDR2: SGHVS, FQNEAQ. The CDR3 loop spans 17 amino acids. The CDR3 sequence is CASSLGQGSRSNQPQHF. CDR3 nucleotide sequence: TGTGCCAGCAGCTTAGGACAGGGGTCCCGTTCTAATCAGCCCCAGCATTTT.

This clonotype was detected many times. V gene TRBV29-1 combines with J gene TRBJ1-1; no definite D call. V dropped 4 bases and J dropped 8 bases, with 5 bases sitting between them. Germline assignment: CDR1 SQVTM and CDR2 ANQGSEA. The CDR3 is made up of 9 amino acids. The DNA for the CDR3 is TGCAGCGTTGGACGGGAAGCTTTCTTT. This encodes CSVGREAFF.